These T cell receptor beta chains were read from a single sample in a study of radiation and T cells in renal cell carcinoma. Assay used: immunoSEQ multiplex PCR; TCRdb lists only in-frame clones, some missing. The data show approximately 5,700 clones, with approximately 71% seen just once and 25% to 30% held by the top ten. This material consisted of tumor tissue, taken from a patient whose treatment was nephrectomy without radiotherapy. Receptor source: a human donor with renal cell carcinoma. The CDR3 runs from the conserved cysteine through the conserved F or W. The order of the fields is V gene, J gene, D gene, clone size, CDR3 protein, CDR3 DNA. The D gene is left open where the match is weak. Size values are once, few and many counts, or a class for expanded clones, and some rows have none.

TRBV6-1	TRBJ2-3	TRBD1	.	CASSDWTGSTDTQYF	TGTGCCAGCAGTGATTGGACAGGGAGCACAGATACGCAGTATTTT
TRBV7-3	TRBJ2-1	TRBD2	once	CASSLTATSGRGQFF	TGTGCCAGCAGCTTAACGGCGACTAGCGGGAGAGGGCAGTTCTTC
TRBV5-5	TRBJ1-1	TRBD1	.	CASSRGTAYTEAFF	TGTGCCAGCAGCCGCGGGACAGCGTACACTGAAGCTTTCTTT
TRBV30	TRBJ1-6	.	.	CAWSPGRSPLHF	TGTGCCTGGAGTCCCGGACGGTCACCCCTCCACTTT
TRBV7-9	TRBJ2-7	.	.	CASSEQGPGLYEQYF	TGTGCCAGCAGCGAACAGGGTCCGGGGCTCTACGAGCAGTACTTC
TRBV28	TRBJ1-2	.	.	CASITHMGFGYTF	TGTGCCAGCATCACCCATATGGGGTTTGGCTACACCTTC
TRBV7-2	TRBJ1-1	.	.	CASSFQKGNTEAFF	TGTGCCAGCAGCTTCCAGAAGGGGAACACTGAAGCTTTCTTT
TRBV5-5	TRBJ2-7	.	.	CASFRTLGGLGYEQYF	TGTGCCAGCTTCCGGACACTGGGAGGATTGGGATACGAGCAGTACTTC
TRBV5-4	TRBJ2-7	.	.	CASSLAIRPNQQYF	TGTGCCAGCAGCTTGGCGATCAGGCCCAATCAGCAGTACTTC
TRBV28	TRBJ2-2	TRBD2	.	CASRPPGLAGRYGELFF	TGTGCCAGCCGTCCCCCCGGACTAGCGGGAAGGTATGGGGAGCTGTTTTTT